This T cell receptor (beta chain) was documented in a study of cytomegalovirus exposure and HLA in healthy donors. Trimming took 4 bases from V and 3 from J; bases not matched to a gene: 3. The germline V gene encodes CDR1 MNHEY and CDR2 SMNVEV (reference sequence). The CDR3 extends over 13 amino acids. Both 60 Vbeta primers and 13 Jbeta primers went into the PCR. Clones were sequenced by immunoSEQ multiplex PCR, and TCRdb holds only the in-frame ones, with some missing. The table shows tens of thousands of clones, with 65% to 90% occurring only once. On this clone: Its antigen is not known.

Points from the study as a whole: The study recorded more than 150 TCR beta chains that were cytomegalovirus-associated. For TCR beta chains, V- and J-gene trimming was later linked to a missense DCLRE1C variant. Sequences of the TCR beta chain were said to predict the HLA-A and HLA-B alleles of most subjects accurately. An observed cluster of highly shared sequence variants was recorded as a likely sequencing artifact.

This sequence joins TRBV27 and TRBJ2-7, with 7 bases aligning to TRBD1. Sequences were obtained from PBMCs. The clonotype was recovered from a man in his 70s in good health and CMV-seropositive. This CDR3 is CASSWDRYYEQYF. The CDR3 DNA follows: TGTGCCAGCAGTTGGGACAGATACTACGAGCAGTACTTC.